This T cell receptor (beta chain) was found in a study of T cell changes during pregnancy in multiple sclerosis. Sequenced by immunoSEQ multiplex PCR; TCRdb stores in-frame clones only, minus some. The sample consists of around 40,000 clones, 85% to 90% of them appearing once. This clone has a single count. V was clipped by 0 bases and J by 7 bases, with 8 bases between them. Per the germline V gene, CDR1 is SGHRS and CDR2 is YFSETQ. The CDR3 length is 13 residues. The TCR originated in a female donor with multiple sclerosis, enrolled in a pregnancy study. Material: CD4+ T cells from peripheral blood mononuclear cells, obtained in the first trimester of pregnancy. The chain recombines TRBV5-1 with TRBJ2-4; D is undetermined. The CDR3 spells CASSLGLANIQYF. The CDR3 coding sequence is TGCGCCAGCAGCTTGGGACTCGCCAACATTCAGTACTTC.